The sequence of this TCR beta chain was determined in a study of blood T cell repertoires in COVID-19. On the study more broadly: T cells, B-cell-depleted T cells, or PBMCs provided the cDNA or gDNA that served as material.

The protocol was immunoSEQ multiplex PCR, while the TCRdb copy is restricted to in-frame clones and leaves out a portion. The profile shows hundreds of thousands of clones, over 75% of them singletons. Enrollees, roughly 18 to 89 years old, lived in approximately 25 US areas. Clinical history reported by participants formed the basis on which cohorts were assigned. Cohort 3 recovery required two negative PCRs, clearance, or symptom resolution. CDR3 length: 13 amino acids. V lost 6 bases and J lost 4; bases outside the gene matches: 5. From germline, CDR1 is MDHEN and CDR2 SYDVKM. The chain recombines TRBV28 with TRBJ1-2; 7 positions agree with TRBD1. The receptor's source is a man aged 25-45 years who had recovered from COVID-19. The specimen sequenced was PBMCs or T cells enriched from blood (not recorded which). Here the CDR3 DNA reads TGTGCCAGCAGGGTAGGGGGCCTCTATGGCTACACCTTC. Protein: CASRVGGLYGYTF.